The 22 T cell receptor beta chains below come from one sample, sequenced in a study of T-cell memory formation after mild COVID-19. MiXCR was run by TCRdb on the 5' RACE reads, yielding one entry per CDR3 protein. The sample lists hundreds of thousands of distinct CDR3 sequences; approximately 23% were seen once. Sequenced sample: PBMCs or a T cell subset sorted from them (not recorded which). Source of these receptors: an adult woman who had mild COVID-19 (a few samples of this study predate the infection). Cell type and time point are not known.

The CDR3 loop is CASSPPRRDTMNTEAFF. DNA for the CDR3: TGTGCCAGCAGTCCTCCCCGCCGGGACACTATGAACACTGAAGCTTTCTTT. The gene calls are TRBV12-3 or TRBV12-4 and TRBJ1-1, with D maybe TRBD1 (6 bases). The CDR3 runs to 17 residues. V shed 5 bases and J shed 0 bases, with 19 bases lying between them.

Of note for this clonotype: Because the CDR3 is missing its conserved closing phenylalanine or tryptophan, this is likely a read error. The DNA is left out, because the CDR3 cannot be placed on it with certainty; the CDR3 is given as TCRdb lists it. CDR3 sequence: CASSLLRAVGV. This chain joins TRBV12-3 or TRBV12-4 and TRBJ1-2. The CDR3 spans 11 residues, counting both ends.

V and J are TRBV7-9 and TRBJ1-2; no reliable D call. The CDR3 is made up of 14 amino acids. Germline CDR1 SEHNR, CDR2 FQNEAQ (reference sequence). Deletions cut 1 base from V and 6 bases from J, with 12 bases between. The CDR3 DNA sequence: TGTGCCAGCAGCTTAGACTGGCAGCCGGATGGCTACACCTTC. Translation: CASSLDWQPDGYTF.

In its sample, this clonotype was seen a few times. The chain links TRBV9 to TRBJ2-3, with D perhaps TRBD1 or TRBD2 (5 bases each). Deletions cut 3 bases from V and 2 bases from J, with 7 bases between. Germline loops: CDR1 SGDLS, CDR2 YYNGEE. The CDR3 spans 13 residues. The CDR3 DNA reads as TGTGCCAGCAGCGAAGGGACCACAGATACGCAGTATTTT. Protein: CASSEGTTDTQYF.

This clonotype was detected a few times. V usage is TRBV30 and J usage is TRBJ2-2; the D is unclear. The CDR3 sequence is 12 residues long. Germline V gene sequence: CDR1 GTSNPN, CDR2 SVGIG (reference sequence). With 2 bases removed from V and 4 bases from J, the gap between germline ends came to 5 bases. The CDR3 nucleotides are TGTGCCTGGAGTCCTATCACCGGGGAGCTGTTTTTT. This gives the protein CAWSPITGELFF.

This clonotype has more than one count but fewer than ten. The rearrangement links TRBV28 to TRBJ1-1, with D unresolved. Germline values: CDR1 MDHEN, CDR2 SYDVKM. CDR3 length equals 14 residues. V was pared by 5 bases and J by 4 bases, with 14 bases between. The CDR3 nucleotides read TGTGCCAGCAGTCCCCAGACCTGGCCCACTGAAGCTTTCTTT. It is translated as CASSPQTWPTEAFF.

This rearrangement joins TRBV7-8 to TRBJ2-7, with 7 bases matching TRBD1. The CDR3 is 14 amino acids. Germline V gene data show CDR1 as SGHVS and CDR2 as FQNEAQ. V lost 6 bases to trimming and J lost 1 base; unmatched junction nucleotides: 6. The CDR3, as DNA: TGTGCCAGCAGTTCAGACAGGGTATCCTACGAGCAGTACTTC. This sequence encodes CASSSDRVSYEQYF.

This clonotype has more than one count but fewer than ten. The junction and the germline gene differ at one end; a read error may be behind it. V usage is TRBV5-1 and J usage is TRBJ2-5; 14 nucleotides agree with TRBD2. The CDR3 is made up of 15 amino acids. Germline values: CDR1 SGHRS, CDR2 YFSETQ. The DNA for the CDR3 is TGTGCCAGCAGCTCTGGACTAGCGGGGGGAGAGACCCAGTACTTC. Its protein is CASSSGLAGGETQYF.

The genes are TRBV6-5 and TRBJ2-5; 8 nucleotides line up with TRBD2. The CDR3 has 15 amino acids. Germline CDR1 reads MNHEY; CDR2 reads SVGAGI. V shed 4 bases and J 9 bases; nucleotides not matched to a gene: 13. The CDR3 DNA reads TGTGCCAGCAGTTCCAGGACTAGCCAGACGGAGGCCCAGTACTTC. This encodes CASSSRTSQTEAQYF.

This clonotype was observed at least ten times. The V gene is TRBV5-1, the J gene TRBJ2-1; maybe TRBD2 (5 bases). V was cut by 7 bases and J by 0 bases, with 11 bases left in between. The CDR3 loop spans 14 amino acids. Germline-derived CDR1 and CDR2 are SGHRS and YFSETQ. The CDR3 DNA is TGCGCCAGCCATGAGGGATACTCCTACAATGAGCAGTTCTTC. Translating gives CASHEGYSYNEQFF.

This clonotype was seen ten or more times. The chain uses TRBV5-1 and TRBJ2-7, with TRBD1 matching over 7 bases. CDR1 SGHRS and CDR2 YFSETQ come from the germline V gene. V was pared by 8 bases and J by 0 bases, with 14 bases of the junction left unmatched. The CDR3 totals 16 residues. CDR3 sequence reads: CASSITSGQSSYEQYF. The CDR3 DNA sequence: TGCGCCAGTTCTATAACTTCGGGACAGAGCTCCTACGAGCAGTACTTC.

The rearrangement links TRBV4-1 to TRBJ2-1; D may match TRBD1 or TRBD2 (5 bases each). This CDR3 is built from 14 residues. V was trimmed by 3 bases and J by 10 bases, leaving 16 bases between them. Germline V gene sequence: CDR1 MGHRA, CDR2 YSYEKL. The CDR3 sequence is CASSQALGDGEQFF. CDR3 sequence (DNA): TGCGCCAGCAGCCAGGCCCTCGGGGACGGAGAGCAGTTCTTC.

This clonotype has a handful of counts. The rearrangement uses TRBV9 and TRBJ2-1, with TRBD2 identical over 10 bases. The CDR3 is 17 amino acids. The V gene end was trimmed by 0 bases and the J gene end by 3 bases; junction bases not matched to a gene: 6. The V gene's germline CDR1 is SGDLS and CDR2 YYNGEE. CDR3 sequence reads: CASSVGLSSGGYNEQFF. CDR3 in DNA: TGTGCCAGCAGCGTAGGGCTTTCTAGCGGGGGCTACAATGAGCAGTTCTTC. Combining the CDR3 with reference TRBV9 and TRBJ2-1 gives the whole variable domain DSGVTQTPKHLITATGQRVTLRCSPRSGDLSVYWYQQSLDQGLQFLIQYYNGEERAKGNILERFSAQQFPDLHSELNLSSLELGDSALYFCASSVGLSSGGYNEQFFGPGTRLTVL.

This chain connects TRBV11-2 to TRBJ2-3; the D gene could be TRBD1 or TRBD2 (5 bases each). CDR1 is SGHAT and CDR2 is FQNNGV in the germline V gene. Trimming removed 2 bases from V and 0 bases from J, with 9 bases in between. There are 15 residues in the CDR3. The CDR3 nucleotides are TGTGCCAGCAGCTTAAGAGGGGAAAGCACAGATACGCAGTATTTT. This encodes CASSLRGESTDTQYF. Using reference TRBV11-2 and TRBJ2-3 for the parts outside the CDR3, the full variable domain is EAGVAQSPRYKIIEKRQSVAFWCNPISGHATLYWYQQILGQGPKLLIQFQNNGVVDDSQLPKDRFSAERLKGVDSTLKIQPAKLEDSAVYLCASSLRGESTDTQYFGPGTRLTVL.

This clonotype occurred many times. The chain joins TRBV7-9 to TRBJ2-3; 10 bases agree with TRBD2. Germline CDR1 reads SEHNR; CDR2 reads FQNEAQ (reference sequence). The CDR3 sequence is 15 residues long. With 5 bases clipped from V and 4 bases from J, the junction kept 6 bases outside the gene matches. The CDR3: CASSHGTSEPDTQYF. CDR3 nucleotide sequence: TGTGCCAGCAGCCACGGGACTAGCGAACCAGATACGCAGTATTTT.

The chain is built from TRBV7-8 and TRBJ1-1; 7 nucleotides line up with TRBD1. There are 15 residues in the CDR3. V was clipped by 5 bases and J by 4 bases; unmatched bases: 10. The germline CDR1 and CDR2 sequences are SGHVS and FQNEAQ. In nucleotides, the CDR3 is TGTGCCAGCAGCCTTCTCCCAGGGGGGACCACTGAAGCTTTCTTT. Its translation is CASSLLPGGTTEAFF.

The table lists this clonotype with many counts. V is TRBV5-1 and J is TRBJ2-5, with TRBD1 matching over 11 bases. This CDR3 is 14 amino acids long. Trimming took 3 bases from V and 5 from J; bases not matched to a gene: 3. Germline V lookup: CDR1 SGHRS, CDR2 YFSETQ. The CDR3 spells CASSWTGGGETQYF. The DNA of the CDR3 is TGCGCCAGCAGCTGGACAGGGGGCGGTGAGACCCAGTACTTC.

The chain is built from TRBV29-1 and TRBJ1-2; 7 bases are a match to TRBD1. V shed 4 bases and J 3 bases; nucleotides not matched to a gene: 5. The CDR3 extends over 13 amino acids. From germline, CDR1 is SQVTM and CDR2 ANQGSEA. The CDR3 spells CSVAGQTYYGYTF. The CDR3 DNA reads TGCAGCGTTGCGGGACAGACTTACTATGGCTACACCTTC.

The rearrangement links TRBV19 to TRBJ1-1; D uncertain. CDR1 and CDR2 from the germline V gene are LNHDA and SQIVND (reference sequence). The V gene lost 3 bases and the J gene lost 0 bases, with 11 bases spanning the gap. CDR3 length equals 15 residues. In DNA form, the CDR3 reads TGTGCCAGTAGTATTCATCCGACACTGAACACTGAAGCTTTCTTT. It is translated as CASSIHPTLNTEAFF.

This clonotype was counted only a few times. The chain joins TRBV19 to TRBJ2-4; perhaps TRBD1 as D (5 bases). Deletions cut 5 bases from V and 7 bases from J, with 12 bases between. The germline V gene encodes CDR1 LNHDA and CDR2 SQIVND (reference sequence). The CDR3 has 13 amino acids. CDR3 in amino acids: CASSLSGANIQYF. The CDR3 bases are TGTGCCAGTAGTCTAAGTGGGGCGAACATTCAGTACTTC.

This chain links TRBV11-2 with TRBJ1-1; D unresolved. This CDR3 has 14 residues. The ends were cut back, 5 bases at V and 2 bases at J, with 12 bases in the middle. Looked up from germline, CDR1 is SGHAT and CDR2 is FQNNGV. The CDR3 loop is CASSPEFSNTEAFF. The CDR3 DNA follows: TGTGCCAGCAGCCCCGAATTTTCTAACACTGAAGCTTTCTTT.

The V and J genes are TRBV24-1 and TRBJ2-1; D unresolved. The length of the CDR3 is 13 residues. CDR1 is KGHDR, CDR2 SFDVKD, per germline. The V end was cut by 5 bases, the J end by 5 bases, with 9 bases between. CDR3 loop: CATSGQAHNEQFF. DNA for the CDR3: TGTGCCACCAGTGGGCAGGCGCACAATGAGCAGTTCTTC.